This T cell receptor (beta chain) was identified during a study of T-cell memory formation after mild COVID-19. Study observations and caveats: Second-wave clones that peaked on day 37 lacked confirmed SARS-CoV-2 specificity.

Points on this clonotype: Its target is unknown.

Germline CDR1 and CDR2: MDHEN and SYDVKM. The ends were cut back, 6 bases at V and 7 bases at J, with 27 bases in the middle. The CDR3 length is 18 residues. Employing constant-segment primers, 5'RACE generated TCR alpha and TCR beta cDNA libraries bearing sample barcodes and UMIs. Using its own MiXCR run on the 5' RACE reads, TCRdb lists one record per CDR3 protein. The sample shows about 260,000 distinct CDR3 sequences, roughly 17% of them seen only once. The rearrangement links TRBV28 to TRBJ1-4; possibly TRBD1 for D (6 bases). Sequencing used PBMCs or a T cell subset sorted from them (not recorded which). This TCR derives from a man aged 18-30 years who had mild COVID-19 (a few samples of this study predate the infection). Cell type and time point are not known. CDR3: CASRTRGHLRRDGEKLFF. The CDR3 nucleotides are TGTGCCAGCAGAACTAGGGGACACCTCCGGCGAGATGGTGAAAAACTGTTTTTT.